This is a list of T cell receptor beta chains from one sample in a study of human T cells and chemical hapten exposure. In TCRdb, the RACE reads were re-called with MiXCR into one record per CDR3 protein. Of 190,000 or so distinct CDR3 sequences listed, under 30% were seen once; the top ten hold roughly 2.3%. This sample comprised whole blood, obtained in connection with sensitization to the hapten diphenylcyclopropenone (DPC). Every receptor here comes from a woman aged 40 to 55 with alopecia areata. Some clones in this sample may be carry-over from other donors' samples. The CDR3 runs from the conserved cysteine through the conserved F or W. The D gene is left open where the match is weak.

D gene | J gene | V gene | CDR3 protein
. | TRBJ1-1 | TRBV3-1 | CASSQVFSNTEAFF
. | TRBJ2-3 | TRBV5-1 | CASSPFGRRATDTQYF
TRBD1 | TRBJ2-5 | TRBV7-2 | CASSPWGTGSVQETQYF
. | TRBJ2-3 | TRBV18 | CASSAGHHTDTQYF
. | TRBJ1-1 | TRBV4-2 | CASSQPTGTTEAFF
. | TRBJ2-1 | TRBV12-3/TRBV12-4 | CASSAGTPFEQFF
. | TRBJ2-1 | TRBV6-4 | CASSSQGLVNEQFF
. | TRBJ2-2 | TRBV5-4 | CASSLELANTGELFF
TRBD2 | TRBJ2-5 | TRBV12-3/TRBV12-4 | CASSLAGGPVTQYF
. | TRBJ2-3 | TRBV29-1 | CKTIGGFNTDTQYF
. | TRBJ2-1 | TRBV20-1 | CSVLGSNEQFF
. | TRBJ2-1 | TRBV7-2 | CASSREGGSGNNEQFF
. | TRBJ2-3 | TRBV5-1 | CASSFPAPGASDTQYF
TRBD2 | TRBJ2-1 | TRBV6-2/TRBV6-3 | CASSSPGLAGGPYNEQFF
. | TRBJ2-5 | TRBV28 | CASTKGGGVETQYF
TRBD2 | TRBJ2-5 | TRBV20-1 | CSARVGSGSLGETQYF